This paragraph covers one T cell receptor (beta chain) sequence. Its antigen remains unidentified. The data belong to a study of shared clonotypes between healthy human individuals. Study summary: Used for every donor were three CD4 naive, three CD4 memory, two CD8 naive and one CD8 memory plate. Notes on the study in general: Clonotype sharing across four donors was observed for around 5.1% of naive CD4 clonotypes. Some clonotypes were shared by all four sorted-subset donors, while others were not shared. The non-shared ones had lower generation probabilities than the shared ones. Collection of samples was limited to blood; tissue repertoires likely differ.

Trimming removed 5 bases at V and 5 bases at J, with 26 bases between. The germline V gene encodes CDR1 SEHNR and CDR2 FQNEAQ (reference sequence). The CDR3 is 18 amino acids. The method was immunoSEQ multiplex PCR; TCRdb's version includes in-frame clones alone and lacks a portion of them. The table has hundreds of thousands of clones, about 90% seen once. Naive CD8 isolation took CD45RO-negative cells positively selected for CCR7 and excluded terminally differentiated effector memory CD45RA+ cells. The gene calls are TRBV7-9 and TRBJ2-3, with D possibly being TRBD1 (5 bases). This receptor was obtained from a man aged 25 to 40 in good health. Sample: naive CD8+ T cells sorted from blood. CDR3 sequence (DNA): TGTGCCAGCAGCGGGCCTGACTTTGACAGTTCGGTGGGAGATACGCAGTATTTT. Its protein is CASSGPDFDSSVGDTQYF.